This is a list of T cell receptor beta chains from one sample in a study of response to subunit inactivated influenza vaccine. TCRdb re-called the RT-PCR reads with MiXCR, one entry per CDR3 protein. Altogether about 620,000 distinct CDR3 sequences are present, approximately 11% being singletons, with the ten largest covering 9.5% to 12%. These data are also associated with another study on T cells expressing NK-cell markers.

Here the sequenced sample was PBMCs from blood, taken on the day of vaccination. These TCRs come from a man aged 45-65 years who received an inactivated influenza vaccine. CDR3s include the opening cysteine and the closing phenylalanine or tryptophan. D genes are given only for firm matches. Clone size is given for some rows only: seen once, a few or many times, or a class if the clone is expanded.

d_gene: -
abundance: few
v_gene: TRBV7-2
j_gene: TRBJ2-5
CDR3aa: CASSLIPSGEGGGTQYF
CDR3nt: TGTGCCAGCAGCTTAATCCCCTCGGGGGAGGGAGGGGGGACCCAGTACTTC

d_gene: TRBD1
abundance: many
v_gene: TRBV12-3/TRBV12-4
j_gene: TRBJ2-7
CDR3aa: CASSPGQIHDSYEQYF
CDR3nt: TGTGCCAGCAGCCCGGGACAGATACACGACTCCTACGAGCAGTACTTC

d_gene: -
abundance: few
v_gene: TRBV4-3
j_gene: TRBJ1-4
CDR3aa: CASSPTGTINEKLFF
CDR3nt: TGCGCCAGCAGCCCAACCGGGACAATCAATGAAAAACTGTTTTTT

d_gene: TRBD2
abundance: few
v_gene: TRBV10-3
j_gene: TRBJ2-3
CDR3aa: CAISESKRAGGSTDTQYF
CDR3nt: TGTGCCATCAGTGAGTCAAAGAGAGCGGGAGGAAGCACAGATACGCAGTATTTT

d_gene: -
abundance: few
v_gene: TRBV12-3/TRBV12-4
j_gene: TRBJ2-5
CDR3aa: CASRETGKQYF
CDR3nt: TGTGCCAGCAGGGAAACAGGGAAGCAGTACTTC

d_gene: -
abundance: -
v_gene: TRBV5-5
j_gene: TRBJ2-1
CDR3aa: CASSIAAPSYNEQFF
CDR3nt: TGTGCCAGCAGCATAGCGGCCCCCTCCTACAATGAGCAGTTCTTC

d_gene: -
abundance: many
v_gene: TRBV7-2
j_gene: TRBJ2-3
CDR3aa: CASSRDLSTDTQYF
CDR3nt: TGTGCCAGCAGCCGGGACCTCTCCACAGATACGCAGTATTTT

d_gene: TRBD2
abundance: -
v_gene: TRBV12-3/TRBV12-4
j_gene: TRBJ2-1
CDR3aa: CASSLQSLAGEMDEQFF
CDR3nt: TGTGCCAGCAGTTTACAAAGCCTAGCGGGAGAAATGGATGAGCAGTTCTTC

d_gene: TRBD2
abundance: -
v_gene: TRBV6-2/TRBV6-3
j_gene: TRBJ2-5
CDR3aa: CASLAGGLETQYF
CDR3nt: TGTGCCAGCCTAGCGGGGGGTCTCGAGACCCAGTACTTC

d_gene: -
abundance: -
v_gene: TRBV15
j_gene: TRBJ2-5
CDR3aa: CATSRDVSTETQYF
CDR3nt: TGTGCCACCAGCAGAGATGTTAGCACGGAGACCCAGTACTTC

d_gene: -
abundance: few
v_gene: TRBV7-8
j_gene: TRBJ1-5
CDR3aa: CASSLGARVQGNQPQHF
CDR3nt: TGTGCCAGCAGCTTAGGGGCCCGAGTCCAAGGCAATCAGCCCCAGCATTTT

d_gene: TRBD2
abundance: few
v_gene: TRBV6-2/TRBV6-3
j_gene: TRBJ2-1
CDR3aa: CASNPGGGYNEQFF
CDR3nt: TGTGCCAGCAACCCGGGGGGGGGCTACAATGAGCAGTTCTTC

d_gene: -
abundance: -
v_gene: TRBV6-1
j_gene: TRBJ2-7
CDR3aa: CASSRLGPPLEQYF
CDR3nt: TGTGCCAGCAGTCGCCTGGGACCGCCGCTCGAGCAGTACTTC

d_gene: TRBD1
abundance: few
v_gene: TRBV6-1
j_gene: TRBJ1-2
CDR3aa: CASKLNRGSNYGYTF
CDR3nt: TGTGCCAGCAAACTTAACAGGGGGTCTAACTATGGCTACACCTTC

d_gene: TRBD2
abundance: many
v_gene: TRBV11-2
j_gene: TRBJ2-1
CDR3aa: CASSSGLAGGEQFF
CDR3nt: TGTGCCAGCAGCTCGGGACTAGCGGGAGGTGAGCAGTTCTTC

d_gene: -
abundance: few
v_gene: TRBV7-2
j_gene: TRBJ2-3
CDR3aa: CASSLGPGFDTQYF
CDR3nt: TGTGCCAGCAGCTTAGGACCGGGGTTTGATACGCAGTATTTT

d_gene: -
abundance: -
v_gene: TRBV7-9
j_gene: TRBJ2-1
CDR3aa: CASSYMGSDEQFF
CDR3nt: TGTGCCAGCAGCTATATGGGCTCCGATGAGCAGTTCTTC

d_gene: TRBD1
abundance: few
v_gene: TRBV5-1
j_gene: TRBJ1-1
CDR3aa: CASSPRTGESEAFF
CDR3nt: TGCGCCAGCAGCCCTAGGACAGGGGAGAGTGAAGCTTTCTTT

d_gene: -
abundance: many
v_gene: TRBV15
j_gene: TRBJ2-3
CDR3aa: CATSPGISTDTQYF
CDR3nt: TGTGCCACCAGCCCCGGGATTAGCACAGATACGCAGTATTTT